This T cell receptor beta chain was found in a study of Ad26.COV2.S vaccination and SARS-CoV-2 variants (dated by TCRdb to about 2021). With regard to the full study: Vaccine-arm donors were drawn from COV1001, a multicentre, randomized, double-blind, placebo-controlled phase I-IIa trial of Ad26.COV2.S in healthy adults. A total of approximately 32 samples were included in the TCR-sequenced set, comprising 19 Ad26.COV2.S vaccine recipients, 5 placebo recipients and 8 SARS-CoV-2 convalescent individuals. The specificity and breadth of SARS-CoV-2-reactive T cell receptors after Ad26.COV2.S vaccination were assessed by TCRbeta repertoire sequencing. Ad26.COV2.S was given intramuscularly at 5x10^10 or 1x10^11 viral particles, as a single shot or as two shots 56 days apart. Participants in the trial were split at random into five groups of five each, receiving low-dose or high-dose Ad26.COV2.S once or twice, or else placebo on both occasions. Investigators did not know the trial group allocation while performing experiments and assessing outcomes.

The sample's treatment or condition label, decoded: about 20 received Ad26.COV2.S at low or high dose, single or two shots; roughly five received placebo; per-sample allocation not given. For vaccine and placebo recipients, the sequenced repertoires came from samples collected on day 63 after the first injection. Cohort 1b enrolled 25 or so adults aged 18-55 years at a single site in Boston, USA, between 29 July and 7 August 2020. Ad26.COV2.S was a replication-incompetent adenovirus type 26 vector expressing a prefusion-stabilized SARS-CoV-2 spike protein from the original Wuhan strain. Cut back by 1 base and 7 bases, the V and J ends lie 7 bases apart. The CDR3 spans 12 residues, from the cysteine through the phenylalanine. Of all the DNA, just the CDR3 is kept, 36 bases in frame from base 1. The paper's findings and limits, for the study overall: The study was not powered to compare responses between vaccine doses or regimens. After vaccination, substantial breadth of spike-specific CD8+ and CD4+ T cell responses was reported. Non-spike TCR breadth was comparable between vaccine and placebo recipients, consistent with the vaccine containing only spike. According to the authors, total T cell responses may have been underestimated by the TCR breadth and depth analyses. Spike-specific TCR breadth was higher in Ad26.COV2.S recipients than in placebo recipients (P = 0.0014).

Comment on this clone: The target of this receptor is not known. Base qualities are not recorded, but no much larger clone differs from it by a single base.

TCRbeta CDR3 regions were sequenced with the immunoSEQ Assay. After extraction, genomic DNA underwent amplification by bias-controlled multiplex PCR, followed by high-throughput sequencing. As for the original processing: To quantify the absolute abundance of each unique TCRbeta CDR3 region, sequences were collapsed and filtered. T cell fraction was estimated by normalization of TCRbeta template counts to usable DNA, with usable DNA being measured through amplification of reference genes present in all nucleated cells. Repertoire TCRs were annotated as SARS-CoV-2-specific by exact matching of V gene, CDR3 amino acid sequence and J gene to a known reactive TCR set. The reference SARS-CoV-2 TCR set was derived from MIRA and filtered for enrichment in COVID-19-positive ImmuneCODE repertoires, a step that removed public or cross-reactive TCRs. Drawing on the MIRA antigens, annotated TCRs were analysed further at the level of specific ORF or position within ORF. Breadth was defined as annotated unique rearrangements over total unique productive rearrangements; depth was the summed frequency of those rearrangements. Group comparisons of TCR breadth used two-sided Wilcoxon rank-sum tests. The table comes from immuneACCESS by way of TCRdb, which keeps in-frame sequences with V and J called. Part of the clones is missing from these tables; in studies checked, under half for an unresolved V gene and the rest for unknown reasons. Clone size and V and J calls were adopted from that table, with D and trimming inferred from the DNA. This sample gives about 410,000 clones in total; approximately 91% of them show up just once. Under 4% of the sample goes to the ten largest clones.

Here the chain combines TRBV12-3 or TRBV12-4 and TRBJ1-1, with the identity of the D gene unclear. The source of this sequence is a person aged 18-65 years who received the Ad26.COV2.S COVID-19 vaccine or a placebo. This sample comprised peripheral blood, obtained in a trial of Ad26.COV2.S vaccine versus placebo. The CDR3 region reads CASSLGAYEAFF. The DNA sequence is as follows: TGTGCCAGCAGTTTAGGGGCATATGAAGCTTTCTTT.